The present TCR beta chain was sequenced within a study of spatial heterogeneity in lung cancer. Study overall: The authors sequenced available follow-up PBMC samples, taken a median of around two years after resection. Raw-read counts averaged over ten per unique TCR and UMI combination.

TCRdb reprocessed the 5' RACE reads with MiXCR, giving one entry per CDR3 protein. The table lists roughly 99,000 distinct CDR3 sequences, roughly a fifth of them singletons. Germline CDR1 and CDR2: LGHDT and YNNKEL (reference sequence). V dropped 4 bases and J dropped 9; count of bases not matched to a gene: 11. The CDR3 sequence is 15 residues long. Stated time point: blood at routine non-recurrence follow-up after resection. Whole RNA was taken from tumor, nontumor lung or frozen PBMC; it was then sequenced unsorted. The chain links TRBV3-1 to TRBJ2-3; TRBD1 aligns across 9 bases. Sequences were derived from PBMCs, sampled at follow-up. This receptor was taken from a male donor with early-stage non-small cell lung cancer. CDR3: CASSPSVATGGTQYF. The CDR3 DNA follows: TGTGCCAGCAGCCCCTCAGTAGCGACAGGGGGAACGCAGTATTTT.